The 22 T cell receptor beta chains given below trace back to one sample, sequenced in a study of read filtering for tumor transcriptome and immune sequencing. Molecular barcoded adaptors covering alpha/delta and beta/gamma chains were used on approximately 400 ng RNA. TCRdb re-called the reads through MiXCR, storing one row per CDR3 protein. The repertoire holds tens of thousands of distinct CDR3 sequences, with around a sixth as singletons. The sequencing input was a population of CD138-negative cells sorted from bone marrow. The receptors shown here come from a donor older than 35 with multiple myeloma.

This clonotype was seen ten or more times. V usage is TRBV7-8 and J usage is TRBJ1-1; D may be TRBD1 (6 bases). V was cut by 4 bases and J by 2 bases, with 8 bases left in between. Germline assignment: CDR1 SGHVS and CDR2 FQNEAQ. This CDR3 has 13 residues. CDR3 loop: CASSYGTNTEAFF. DNA for the CDR3: TGTGCCAGCAGCTACGGGACAAACACTGAAGCTTTCTTT.

This clonotype was seen repeatedly, ten times or more. The V call is TRBV29-1, the J call TRBJ2-1, with TRBD2 matching over 13 bases. The V and J ends lost 4 bases and 10 bases, in that order; junction bases with no gene match: 7. Germline V gene data show CDR1 as SQVTM and CDR2 as ANQGSEA. The CDR3 totals 14 residues. This CDR3 reads CSVAGTSGKVEQFF. Written as DNA, the CDR3 is TGCAGCGTTGCCGGGACTAGCGGGAAGGTAGAGCAGTTCTTC.

This clonotype was picked up a small number of times. The CDR3 sequence: CASSLAVAGLANYGYTF. The CDR3 nucleotides are TGTGCCAGCAGCTTAGCCGTGGCAGGACTCGCTAACTATGGCTACACCTTC. The chain carries TRBV11-2 and TRBJ1-2; D remains ambiguous. Trimming stripped 1 base from V and 0 bases from J, with 15 bases between. Per the germline V gene, CDR1 is SGHAT and CDR2 is FQNNGV. This CDR3 comprises 17 residues.

This clonotype was seen at least ten times. V and J are TRBV7-9 and TRBJ1-5, with 7 bases identical to TRBD1. The CDR3 has 14 amino acids. CDR1 and CDR2 from the germline V gene are SEHNR and FQNEAQ (reference sequence). The junction had 3 bases not matched to a gene; V was cut back by 3 bases and J by 4 bases. CDR3 loop: CASSLGQRNQPQHF. The CDR3 DNA reads TGTGCCAGCAGCTTGGGACAGAGAAATCAGCCCCAGCATTTT.

Regarding this clonotype: A single base is all that separates this from a far larger clone, so a read error is likely. The V and J genes are TRBV6-5 and TRBJ2-5, with 10 bases matching TRBD2. This CDR3 has 14 residues. Losses at the gene ends were 11 bases for V and 11 bases for J; bases not matched to a gene: 17. Germline V CDR1 and CDR2: MNHEY, SVGAGI. CDR3 protein: CACTPGLAGAKQYF. CDR3 sequence (DNA): TGTGCCTGCACCCCGGGGCTAGCGGGGGCCAAGCAGTACTTC.

This clonotype was recorded at least ten times. The chain joins TRBV20-1 to TRBJ2-1; 9 bases fit TRBD2. V trimming: 4 bases; J trimming: 4 bases; junction bases outside the gene matches: 11. This CDR3 has 16 residues. Germline-derived CDR1 and CDR2 are DFQATT and SNEGSKA (reference sequence). In DNA, the CDR3 is TGCAGTGCTACCCCGGCGGTGCTAGCGGGGTACAATGAGCAGTTCTTC. Its protein is CSATPAVLAGYNEQFF.

This clonotype was counted between two and nine times. With a much larger clone just one base away, this may be a read error. The chain couples TRBV24-1 to TRBJ2-1; D might be TRBD2 (6 bases). The V gene's germline CDR1 is KGHDR and CDR2 SFDVKD. The CDR3 runs 16 residues. Trimming took 4 bases from V and 4 from J, leaving 16 bases between them. Here the CDR3 reads CATSDADYSKYNEQFF. In nucleotides, the CDR3 is TGTGCCACCAGTGACGCGGACTACTCCAAGTACAATGAGCAGTTCTTC.

The table lists this clonotype with a few counts. The junction and the germline gene differ at one end; a read error may be behind it. The DNA of the CDR3 is TGTGCCAGCAGAGAAGATAGGGGGAGCACCGGGGAGTTGTTTTTT. Its translation: CASREDRGSTGELFF. This chain connects TRBV6-4 to TRBJ2-2, with TRBD1 as a possible D gene (6 bases). Per the germline V gene, CDR1 is MRHNA and CDR2 is SNTAGT. The CDR3 is made up of 15 amino acids.

This clonotype was seen repeatedly, ten times or more. This chain connects TRBV2 to TRBJ1-2; 7 nucleotides match TRBD1. The trim removed 6 bases at V and 2 bases at J, leaving 6 bases unmatched. This CDR3 spans 14 amino acids. Germline V gives CDR1 SNHLY, CDR2 FYNNEI. CDR3 nucleotides: TGTGCCAGCAGCACAGGGGTCTTGAACTATGGCTACACCTTC. It encodes CASSTGVLNYGYTF. The complete variable domain, with remaining parts taken from reference TRBV2 and TRBJ1-2, reads EPEVTQTPSHQVTQMGQEVILRCVPISNHLYFYWYRQILGQKVEFLVSFYNNEISEKSEIFDDQFSVERPDGSNFTLKIRSTKLEDSAMYFCASSTGVLNYGYTFGSGTRLTVV.

A note on this clonotype: With a much larger clone just one base away, this may be a read error. This chain connects TRBV10-3 to TRBJ2-5, with TRBD2 as a possible D gene (5 bases). Deletions cut 5 bases from V and 2 bases from J, with 9 bases between. Germline-derived CDR1 and CDR2 are ENHRY and SYGVKD. The CDR3 loop spans 13 amino acids. The CDR3 DNA reads as TGTGCCATCAGTCCGGGAAGGCAAGAGACCCAGTACTTC. Translation gives CAISPGRQETQYF.

This clonotype was seen at least ten times. V and J are TRBV27 and TRBJ2-7; 10 nucleotides agree with TRBD2. Germline-derived CDR1 and CDR2 are MNHEY and SMNVEV (reference sequence). The CDR3 has 16 amino acids. J was trimmed by 6 bases and V by 7 bases; bases with no gene match: 15. Written as DNA, the CDR3 is TGTGCCAGCAAGGCCAGCGGGGGGGCCGGAACGGGCGAGCAGTACTTC. Translating it yields CASKASGGAGTGEQYF.

The rearrangement uses TRBV7-2 and TRBJ2-2, with unresolved D. The V gene's germline CDR1 is SGHTA and CDR2 FQGNSA. The CDR3 is made up of 15 amino acids. V lost 0 bases and J 5 bases, leaving 10 bases between the germline ends. The CDR3: CASSLAGALTGELFF. CDR3 DNA: TGTGCCAGCAGCTTAGCTGGAGCCTTAACCGGGGAGCTGTTTTTT.

This clonotype was observed many times. The gene calls are TRBV24-1 and TRBJ2-1; D unclear. CDR1 is KGHDR and CDR2 is SFDVKD in the germline V gene. V was clipped by 1 base and J by 9 bases, with 12 bases between them. This CDR3 has 14 amino acids. The CDR3 coding sequence is TGTGCCACCAGTGATTTATCCTGGGATGTTGAGCAGTTCTTC. The encoded protein is CATSDLSWDVEQFF.

To note about this clonotype: A single base separates this from a much larger clone, so it may be a read error. The rearrangement uses TRBV20-1 and TRBJ1-5; TRBD1 might be the D (5 bases). The CDR3 loop spans 14 amino acids. CDR1 is DFQATT, CDR2 SNEGSKA, per germline (reference sequence). CDR3 sequence (DNA): TGCAGTGCTAAGACAGATTATAGCAATCATCCCCAGCATTTT. It encodes CSAKTDYSNHPQHF.

This clonotype was picked up many times. The rearrangement uses TRBV27 and TRBJ1-1; 8 positions agree with TRBD1. V was clipped by 2 bases and J by 6 bases; unmatched bases: 2. This CDR3 spans 13 amino acids. CDR1 is MNHEY, CDR2 SMNVEV, per germline (reference sequence). CDR3 loop: CASSLTGGSEAFF. CDR3 coding DNA: TGTGCCAGCAGTTTAACAGGGGGGTCTGAAGCTTTCTTT.

This clonotype was observed many times. The chain carries TRBV10-3 and TRBJ2-1; 7 bases line up with TRBD2. V dropped 7 bases and J dropped 8; count of bases not matched to a gene: 8. Germline V CDR1 and CDR2: ENHRY, SYGVKD. The CDR3 covers 13 residues. The CDR3 loop is CAITGRELDEQFF. CDR3 coding DNA: TGTGCCATCACGGGGCGGGAGCTGGATGAGCAGTTCTTC.

This clonotype was detected many times. The CDR3: CASSAHRTLGGAEAFF. CDR3 nucleotides: TGTGCCAGTAGTGCCCACAGGACGTTAGGAGGTGCTGAAGCTTTCTTT. The chain joins TRBV19 to TRBJ1-1; tentative D call: TRBD1 (5 bases). The germline gives CDR1 LNHDA, CDR2 SQIVND (reference sequence). This CDR3 region has 16 residues. V was clipped by 5 bases and J by 6 bases, with 22 bases between them.

The chain uses TRBV3-1 and TRBJ2-6; D unclear. The CDR3 is 12 amino acids. The V end was cut by 8 bases, the J end by 0 bases, with 2 bases between. Germline V gene sequence: CDR1 LGHDT, CDR2 YNNKEL (reference sequence). The CDR3 nucleotides read TGTGCCAGCCACTCTGGGGCCAACGTCCTGACTTTC. Translation gives CASHSGANVLTF.

In regard to this clonotype: One end of the junction does not line up with germline, which may come from a read error. This chain connects TRBV14 to TRBJ2-3; D is undetermined. This CDR3 is 17 amino acids long. Germline values: CDR1 SGHDN, CDR2 FVKESK. The CDR3 DNA reads TGTGCCCGCAGCCTAGATCCTGCGCGGTCTAGCACAGATACGCAGTATTTT. It codes for CARSLDPARSSTDTQYF.

In its sample, this clonotype was seen many times. This chain connects TRBV19 to TRBJ2-1; 8 nucleotides line up with TRBD1. The junction had 10 bases not matched to a gene; V was cut back by 3 bases and J by 6 bases. This CDR3 has 16 amino acids. Germline-derived CDR1 and CDR2 are LNHDA and SQIVND (reference sequence). CDR3 protein: CASSMRFGQGRNEQFF. CDR3 DNA sequence: TGTGCCAGTAGTATGCGGTTCGGACAGGGTCGCAATGAGCAGTTCTTC.

In the case of this clonotype: A read error is the likely source, as a far larger clone sits one nucleotide away. This chain connects TRBV6-1 to TRBJ2-2; 9 bases match TRBD1. The CDR3 totals 15 residues. The germline gives CDR1 MNHNS, CDR2 SASEGT. The CDR3 nucleotides read TGTGCCCGCAGTCCATGGACAGGGGTTCACCGGGAGCTGTTTTTT. It encodes CARSPWTGVHRELFF.

The table lists this clonotype with a few counts. The chain combines TRBV9 with TRBJ1-5; D is perhaps TRBD1 (5 bases). The CDR3 is 15 amino acids. Between the trimmed V and J ends, which lost 0 bases and 7 bases, there was a span of 14 bases. CDR1 is SGDLS, CDR2 YYNGEE, per germline. The CDR3: CASSVGPGTAQPQHF. The CDR3 coding sequence is TGTGCCAGCAGCGTAGGCCCAGGGACTGCGCAGCCCCAGCATTTT.